These 10 T cell receptor beta chains share one sample of origin, sequenced in a study of T cell changes during pregnancy in multiple sclerosis. Clones were read by immunoSEQ multiplex PCR, and TCRdb kept only the in-frame ones, dropping some. The sample consists of 45,000 to 50,000 clones, around 93% of them appearing once. The specimen was CD8+ T cells from peripheral blood mononuclear cells, collected in the first trimester of pregnancy. Source of these receptors: a female donor with multiple sclerosis, enrolled in a pregnancy study.

The rearrangement uses TRBV19 and TRBJ2-5; possible D gene TRBD1, 6 bases. Trimming cost V 7 bases and J 5 bases, with 14 bases left between them. There are 13 residues in the CDR3. Germline CDR1 LNHDA, CDR2 SQIVND (reference sequence). CDR3 amino acids: CASNHAGAETQYF. In nucleotides, the CDR3 is TGTGCCAGTAACCATGCAGGGGCGGAGACCCAGTACTTC.

CDR3 DNA: TGTGCCAGCAAGGGCAGGGCAGTTACAGAGACCCAGTACTTC. Its translation: CASKGRAVTETQYF. This rearrangement joins TRBV6-5 to TRBJ2-5; maybe TRBD1 (5 bases). This CDR3 contains 14 residues. CDR1 and CDR2 from the germline V gene are MNHEY and SVGAGI. The V end was cut by 7 bases, the J end by 4 bases, with 16 bases between.

The J gene is TRBJ2-1, the V gene TRBV25-1; tentatively, D is TRBD1 (6 bases). The CDR3 contains 14 residues. The V gene's germline CDR1 is MGHDK and CDR2 SYGVNS. The V and J ends lost 1 base and 9 bases respectively, with 13 bases between them. In DNA, the CDR3 is TGTGCCAGCAGTGAATCCTTGGGGGCTGCTGAGCAGTTCTTC. This gives the protein CASSESLGAAEQFF. Full variable domain (missing parts from reference TRBV25-1 and TRBJ2-1): EADIYQTPRYLVIGTGKKITLECSQTMGHDKMYWYQQDPGMELHLIHYSYGVNSTEKGDLSSESTVSRIRTEHFPLTLESARPSHTSQYLCASSESLGAAEQFFGPGTRLTVL.

V usage is TRBV27 and J usage is TRBJ2-5, with 7 bases that match TRBD1. This CDR3 comprises 13 residues. Germline-derived CDR1 and CDR2 are MNHEY and SMNVEV (reference sequence). The V and J ends lost 3 bases and 3 bases, in that order; junction bases with no gene match: 1. The CDR3 DNA reads TGTGCCAGCAGTTTTCAGGGGGAAGAGACCCAGTACTTC. Translating gives CASSFQGEETQYF.

The V gene is TRBV27, the J gene TRBJ1-1; 8 bases agree with TRBD1. V shed 2 bases and J 3 bases; nucleotides not matched to a gene: 2. The CDR3 runs to 14 residues. Germline CDR1 MNHEY, CDR2 SMNVEV (reference sequence). The CDR3 region has the DNA TGTGCCAGCAGTTTAAAGACAGGGGACACTGAAGCTTTCTTT. This codes for CASSLKTGDTEAFF.

This rearrangement joins TRBV4-1 to TRBJ2-7, with D tentatively TRBD2 (5 bases). CDR1 is MGHRA and CDR2 is YSYEKL in the germline V gene. The length of the CDR3 is 16 residues. V was trimmed by 4 bases and J by 0 bases, leaving 16 bases between them. The DNA of the CDR3 is TGCGCCAGCAGCCTCCGTTCCCAGGCGGGCTCCTACGAGCAGTACTTC. It translates to CASSLRSQAGSYEQYF.

The J gene is TRBJ2-5, the V gene TRBV5-5; no reliable D call. Looked up from germline, CDR1 is SGHKS and CDR2 is YYEKEE (reference sequence). With 4 bases removed from V and 5 bases from J, the gap between germline ends came to 9 bases. The CDR3 is 12 amino acids. The DNA for the CDR3 is TGTGCCAGCAGCGGCCAGTGGGAGACCCAGTACTTC. Its translation is CASSGQWETQYF.

CDR3 residues: CASSPRTGLSLDTEAFF. The CDR3 DNA follows: TGTGCCAGCAGCCCCAGGACAGGGTTGAGTTTGGACACTGAAGCTTTCTTT. The chain couples TRBV4-2 to TRBJ1-1, with 8 bases identical to TRBD1. With V trimmed by 4 bases and J by 3 bases, 13 bases remained unmatched. There are 17 residues in the CDR3. The germline gives CDR1 LGHNA, CDR2 YNFKEQ.

The chain employs TRBV9 and TRBJ1-2; 7 bases fit TRBD1. Per germline, CDR1 SGDLS and CDR2 YYNGEE. V lost 7 bases, J lost 3 bases, and 3 bases stayed unmatched. The CDR3 is made up of 12 amino acids. CDR3 loop: CASRGQYYGYTF. The CDR3, as DNA: TGTGCCAGCCGGGGACAGTACTATGGCTACACCTTC. Variable domain in full (rest from reference TRBV9 and TRBJ1-2): DSGVTQTPKHLITATGQRVTLRCSPRSGDLSVYWYQQSLDQGLQFLIQYYNGEERAKGNILERFSAQQFPDLHSELNLSSLELGDSALYFCASRGQYYGYTFGSGTRLTVV.

This clone came up a few times. The chain carries TRBV4-1 and TRBJ1-1, with TRBD1 matching over 8 bases. Trimming at V came to 8 bases and at J to 2 bases, leaving 13 bases not matched to a gene. The CDR3 consists of 16 residues. Germline CDR1 is MGHRA and CDR2 is YSYEKL. DNA for the CDR3: TGCGCCAGCCGGGAACAAACAGGGGGTGGTAACACTGAAGCTTTCTTT. The encoded protein is CASREQTGGGNTEAFF.